This TCR beta chain derives from a study of T cell clones after liver transplantation (dated by TCRdb to 2018 to 2020). Describing the broader study: The samples were obtained from ITN030ST, a randomized trial that attempted immunosuppression withdrawal within 2 years after liver transplantation. Donor-reactive T cell clones were identified by TCRbeta sequencing following a pre-transplant mixed lymphocyte reaction and were subsequently tracked in post-transplant blood. Third party-reactive TCRbeta sequences from pre-transplant MLRs were also identified as an antigen-independent comparator for donor-reactive sequences. Of the eight recipients, a few were HCV-positive, while the remaining recipients had been transplanted for non-autoimmune, non-viral indications. No induction therapy was given to the subjects, and standard immunosuppression was administered until randomization at 12-24 months post-transplant. Tolerance was defined as complete immunosuppression withdrawal for at least one year with no rise in liver enzymes beyond twice the upper limit of normal. Blood samples were collected pre-transplant, then pre-randomization ahead of withdrawal, and finally post-randomization once withdrawal had either been completed or failed. A cohort of 8 liver transplant recipients was studied, of whom 3 were classified as tolerant and 5 as non-tolerant. Overall study results and their limits: Because no allograft tissue specimens were available, donor-reactive T cells may have migrated into the graft instead of being deleted. When repertoire turnover was taken into account, detection of donor-reactive sequences was significantly reduced in 7 of 8 subjects for CD4 and in 8 of 8 subjects for CD8. Low numbers of available donor cells limited the measurable donor-reactive repertoire in two subjects. A significant post-transplant decrease in circulating donor-reactive CD4 TCRbeta sequences was observed in most of the 8 subjects, irrespective of tolerance or HCV status. The conclusions were preliminary, being limited by small, heterogeneous patient numbers and by non-standardized post-transplant time points. The decline in donor-reactive sequences exceeded the decline in third party-reactive sequences, suggesting partial antigen-specific deletion that was unrelated to withdrawal success.

On this clone itself: Its antigen specificity is not known. No qualities accompany the bases; no much larger clone lies one base away.

Frozen genomic DNA underwent high-throughput TCRbeta CDR3 sequencing by immunoSEQ, including PCR amplification, mapping, bias correction and internal controls. The authors processed their data as follows. Only productive rearrangements were retained, and each unique TCRbeta sequence was defined by its CDR3 nucleotide sequence together with its V and J gene. For classification of a sequence as donor-reactive, at least 5-fold expansion in CFSE-low cells relative to unstimulated pre-transplant cells and a frequency of at least 0.01% were required. To ensure at least 90% detection power, minimum frequency thresholds were set for each subject based on that subject's lowest-template unstimulated sample. Repertoire turnover was measured by Jensen-Shannon divergence between the top 1000 TCRbeta sequences post- and pre-transplant. Changes in detection of donor-reactive sequences were assessed with two-sided Fisher's exact tests. In TCRdb, the immuneACCESS table is reduced to in-frame sequences with V and J assigned. These tables do not hold every clone; where another copy was compared, an unresolved V gene accounts for under half, and the others remain unexplained. V, J and clone size are those of that table, while D and trimming were read from the DNA. The sample includes roughly 120,000 clones, with over 75% observed a single time. In total, the top ten clones hold around 0.86% of the sample.

Thawed unstimulated PBMCs were stained for CD3, CD4 and CD8 and FACS-sorted into CD3+CD4+ and CD3+CD8+ populations. Randomization to immunosuppression withdrawal applied to every one of the 8 studied subjects. Genomic DNA was isolated with the Qiagen DNeasy Blood and Tissue Kit. This TCR derives from a human patient who received a liver transplant. After a transplant, some T cells may be the graft donor's own cells. Specimen: CD4+ T cells from blood, collected 12 months after liver transplant.

The base sequence is TGTGCCAGCAGCTTGCTAGGGAACAATGAGCAGTTCTTC. This gives the protein CASSLLGNNEQFF. The sequence joins TRBV13 to TRBJ2-1, with the D gene not confidently named. The CDR3 spans 13 residues, from the cysteine through the phenylalanine. Just CDR3 DNA is preserved here, 39 bases in frame from base 1. According to the germline V gene (reference sequence), CDR1 reads PRHDT and CDR2 reads FYEKMQ. The germline ends are 8 bases apart after V is trimmed by 3 bases and J by 5 bases.